These 20 T cell receptor beta chains were all obtained from the same sample, sequenced in a study of T cells in Graves' hyperthyroidism and ophthalmopathy. The source material, RNA transcripts, was used to amplify TCR beta CDR3 regions. The HTBI primer set served for first-round RT-PCR of the TCR CDR3. TCRdb redid the calling of the multiplex PCR reads with MiXCR, one entry per CDR3 protein. Of 350,000 to 400,000 distinct CDR3 sequences listed, approximately 20% are singletons. Sequenced input: blood. The source is a woman aged 18-29 years with Graves' hyperthyroidism.

V is TRBV30 and J is TRBJ1-1, with D tentatively TRBD1 (6 bases). The V end lost 0 bases, the J end lost 7 bases, and 9 bases lay between the germline ends. This CDR3 has 12 residues. Germline CDR1 reads GTSNPN; CDR2 reads SVGIG (reference sequence). CDR3 sequence reads: CAWSVGGLEAFF. The CDR3 DNA reads as TGTGCCTGGAGTGTGGGGGGCCTTGAAGCTTTCTTT.

Ten or more counts support this clonotype. This chain connects TRBV15 to TRBJ2-3, with 8 bases that match TRBD1. CDR1 and CDR2 from the germline V gene are LNHNV and YYDKDF (reference sequence). The V and J ends lost 2 bases and 5 bases, in that order; junction bases with no gene match: 18. The CDR3 is made up of 19 amino acids. CDR3: CATSRTWGEAGGVVDTQYF. As DNA, the CDR3 is TGTGCCACCAGCAGAACCTGGGGGGAGGCAGGGGGCGTTGTAGATACGCAGTATTTT.

This clonotype was recorded many times. The chain combines TRBV5-1 with TRBJ1-2, with TRBD1 matching over 7 bases. Per germline, CDR1 SGHRS and CDR2 YFSETQ. V lost 4 bases, J lost 6 bases, and 6 bases stayed unmatched. This CDR3 comprises 13 residues. CDR3: CASSKGAQNGYTF. The DNA of the CDR3 is TGCGCCAGCAGCAAGGGGGCTCAGAATGGCTACACCTTC. Looking up the rest from reference TRBV5-1 and TRBJ1-2 gives the full variable domain: KAGVTQTPRYLIKTRGQQVTLSCSPISGHRSVSWYQQTPGQGLQFLFEYFSETQRNKGNFPGRFSGRQFSNSRSEMNVSTLELGDSALYLCASSKGAQNGYTFGSGTRLTVV.

This rearrangement joins TRBV7-9 to TRBJ2-5; 8 bases line up with TRBD2. V lost 0 bases, J lost 4 bases, and 4 bases stayed unmatched. The V gene's germline CDR1 is SEHNR and CDR2 FQNEAQ (reference sequence). The CDR3 covers 15 residues. The CDR3 region has the DNA TGTGCCAGCAGCTTAGCCAGCGGGAGAGCAGAGACCCAGTACTTC. Translation: CASSLASGRAETQYF.

In this sample, this clonotype turned up many times. The V and J genes are TRBV6-4 and TRBJ1-5, with D maybe TRBD1 (5 bases). Trimming removed 7 bases at V and 7 bases at J, with 26 bases between. Germline V CDR1 and CDR2: MRHNA, SNTAGT. The CDR3 runs to 17 residues. The CDR3 here is CASMLTRGAGSGQPQHF. The CDR3 bases are TGTGCCAGCATGCTCACGCGTGGGGCAGGGAGCGGGCAGCCCCAGCATTTT.

The chain couples TRBV6-2 or TRBV6-3 to TRBJ2-7, with a weak D call TRBD1 (5 bases). Between the trimmed V and J ends, which lost 0 bases and 2 bases, there was a span of 14 bases. The germline CDR1 and CDR2 sequences are MNHEY and SVGEGT. The CDR3 length is 16 residues. CDR3 sequence: CASSYSNRLPAYEQYF. The CDR3, as DNA: TGTGCCAGCAGTTACTCAAACAGGTTACCAGCCTACGAGCAGTACTTC.

In its sample, this clonotype was seen many times. The chain is built from TRBV20-1 and TRBJ1-1, with a tentative D call TRBD1 (5 bases). CDR1 is DFQATT, CDR2 SNEGSKA, per germline (reference sequence). The CDR3 sequence is 12 residues long. Trimming removed 2 bases from V and 3 bases from J, with 7 bases in between. The CDR3 region is CSARQGHTEAFF. CDR3 coding DNA: TGCAGTGCTAGACAGGGACACACTGAAGCTTTCTTT.

The J gene is TRBJ2-4, the V gene TRBV11-1, with TRBD2 as a possible D gene (6 bases). Germline-derived CDR1 and CDR2 are SGHAT and FQDESV (reference sequence). Trimming removed 3 bases at V and 0 bases at J, with 6 bases between. This CDR3 comprises 14 residues. CDR3 loop: CASSLRGAKNIQYF. CDR3 bases: TGTGCCAGCAGCTTGCGGGGAGCCAAAAACATTCAGTACTTC.

This clonotype was observed a handful of times. DNA of the CDR3: TGTGCCACCAGTGATCCGGCGGGGCCCTACGAGCAGTACTTC. Protein: CATSDPAGPYEQYF. The rearrangement links TRBV24-1 to TRBJ2-7, with TRBD2 as a possible D gene (6 bases). The CDR3 has 14 residues. Between the trimmed V and J ends, which lost 3 bases and 2 bases, there was a span of 10 bases. The germline gives CDR1 KGHDR, CDR2 SFDVKD.

In its sample, this clonotype was seen many times. This rearrangement joins TRBV20-1 to TRBJ1-3; D uncertain. The CDR3 has 16 residues. The germline CDR1 and CDR2 sequences are DFQATT and SNEGSKA (reference sequence). Trimming removed 0 bases from V and 1 base from J, with 13 bases in between. Here the CDR3 DNA reads TGCAGTGCTAGAGATCTGAGGTCTTCGTCTGGAAACACCATATATTTT. Its translation: CSARDLRSSSGNTIYF.

In its sample, this clonotype was seen a few times. The J gene is TRBJ1-5, the V gene TRBV11-1; tentative D call: TRBD1 (5 bases). Per the germline V gene, CDR1 is SGHAT and CDR2 is FQDESV (reference sequence). There are 16 residues in the CDR3. Trimming shortened V by 5 bases and J by 2 bases, and 16 bases separated the two germline ends. CDR3 in amino acids: CASSRNQGNGNQPQHF. In nucleotides, the CDR3 is TGTGCCAGCAGCCGAAACCAGGGAAACGGCAATCAGCCCCAGCATTTT.

This clonotype was recorded many times. This sequence joins TRBV7-8 and TRBJ2-7; a weak D match, TRBD2 (5 bases). The CDR3 covers 14 residues. The V end lost 1 base, the J end lost 3 bases, and 10 bases lay between the germline ends. Germline assignment: CDR1 SGHVS and CDR2 FQNEAQ. The CDR3 sequence is CASSLERILYEQYF. The CDR3 region has the DNA TGTGCCAGCAGCTTAGAGCGGATCCTCTACGAGCAGTACTTC. The whole variable domain, remainder taken from reference TRBV7-8 and TRBJ2-7, is GAGVSQSPRYKVAKRGQDVALRCDPISGHVSLFWYQQALGQGPEFLTYFQNEAQLDKSGLPSDRFFAERPEGSVSTLKIQRTQQEDSAVYLCASSLERILYEQYFGPGTRLTVT.

This clonotype was detected many times. The chain is built from TRBV2 and TRBJ1-2; weak D call: TRBD1 (6 bases). This CDR3 comprises 13 residues. CDR1 is SNHLY, CDR2 FYNNEI, per germline. The V end lost 6 bases, the J end lost 4 bases, and 12 bases lay between the germline ends. CDR3 DNA: TGTGCCAGCAGAGCAGGGGATAGCTATGGCTACACCTTC. It codes for CASRAGDSYGYTF.

This clonotype was seen ten or more times. This CDR3 reads CASSLYWPYTPEQYF. CDR3 nucleotide sequence: TGTGCCAGCAGCTTGTACTGGCCTTATACACCCGAGCAGTACTTC. This chain joins TRBV5-6 and TRBJ2-7; D remains ambiguous. CDR1 SGHDT and CDR2 YYEEEE come from the germline V gene. The CDR3 totals 15 residues. The V gene lost 1 base and the J gene lost 6 bases, with 17 bases spanning the gap.

In its sample, this clonotype was seen many times. This chain uses TRBV5-1 with TRBJ1-1; D remains unclear. Germline CDR1 reads SGHRS; CDR2 reads YFSETQ. This CDR3 contains 12 residues. With 5 bases removed from V and 0 bases from J, the gap between germline ends came to 5 bases. In nucleotides, the CDR3 is TGCGCCAGCAGGGATTTGAACACTGAAGCTTTCTTT. Translated: CASRDLNTEAFF.

This clonotype was seen ten or more times. The DNA for the CDR3 is TGTGCCAGCAGCCGAGGACAGGGACAAGAGACCCAGTACTTC. Amino acids: CASSRGQGQETQYF. V is TRBV12-3 or TRBV12-4 and J is TRBJ2-5; 8 bases map to TRBD1. The CDR3 spans 14 residues. V was clipped by 6 bases and J by 2 bases; unmatched bases: 5.

This clonotype has a count of ten or more. The V call is TRBV7-2, the J call TRBJ2-5, with D possibly matching TRBD2 (7 bases). This CDR3 region has 16 residues. Per germline, CDR1 SGHTA and CDR2 FQGNSA. The V gene lost 4 bases and the J gene lost 4 bases, with 19 bases spanning the gap. CDR3 DNA sequence: TGTGCCAGCAGCTATAAAGGGGGGGCCCGTTTAGAGACCCAGTACTTC. This translates into CASSYKGGARLETQYF.

Of note for this clonotype: This may be a read error, as it is one base from a much larger clone. The chain is built from TRBV29-1 and TRBJ1-1; a weak D match, TRBD1 (6 bases). The V and J ends lost 6 bases and 12 bases respectively, with 14 bases between them. CDR1 and CDR2 from the germline V gene are SQVTM and ANQGSEA. The CDR3 covers 10 residues. CDR3 sequence: CSVGDTETFF. The CDR3 nucleotides read TGCAGCGTAGGGGACACCGAAACTTTCTTT. The full variable domain, rest sourced from reference TRBV29-1 and TRBJ1-1, is SAVISQKPSRDICQRGTSLTIQCQVDSQVTMMFWYRQQPGQSLTLIATANQGSEATYESGFVIDKFPISRPNLTFSTLTVSNMSPEDSSIYLCSVGDTETFFGQGTRLTVV.

The rearrangement links TRBV3-1 to TRBJ1-6; maybe TRBD1 (5 bases). Looked up from germline, CDR1 is LGHDT and CDR2 is YNNKEL (reference sequence). Trimming pared 6 bases from V and 0 bases from J, leaving 9 bases between. The CDR3 extends over 15 amino acids. Here the CDR3 DNA reads TGTGCCAGCAGGAGACAGAGCTCCTATAATTCACCCCTCCACTTT. Protein: CASRRQSSYNSPLHF.

The chain links TRBV4-2 to TRBJ2-2; D uncertain. V dropped 4 bases and J dropped 3 bases, with 12 bases sitting between them. The CDR3 totals 15 residues. CDR1 and CDR2 from the germline V gene are LGHNA and YNFKEQ. The CDR3 here is CASSPGRHDTGELFF. The CDR3 DNA reads TGTGCCAGCAGCCCGGGCCGCCACGACACCGGGGAGCTGTTTTTT.